One sample yielded the 25 T cell receptor beta chains listed below, sequenced in a study of cytomegalovirus exposure and HLA in healthy donors. The PCR employed 60 Vbeta primers together with 13 Jbeta primers. Clones were sequenced by immunoSEQ multiplex PCR, and TCRdb holds only the in-frame ones, with some missing. The sample has some 140,000 clones; roughly 9.6% are singletons. The specimen sequenced was PBMCs. The receptors stem from a woman in her 40s in good health and CMV-seropositive.

This clone was detected a few times. The J gene is TRBJ1-3, the V gene TRBV6-5, with a possible D match to TRBD1 (6 bases). V lost 10 bases to trimming and J lost 0 bases, with 16 bases between them. From germline, CDR1 is MNHEY and CDR2 SVGAGI. The CDR3 sequence is 15 residues long. In DNA form, the CDR3 reads TGTGCCACCGGACAGTCTACCAGCTCTGGAAACACCATATATTTT. It yields the protein CATGQSTSSGNTIYF.

This clone turned up a few times. The chain's CDR3 is CASSGGAGGLGDTQYF. The CDR3 nucleotides are TGTGCCAGCAGTGGCGGAGCGGGGGGCCTAGGGGATACGCAGTATTTT. The rearrangement joins TRBV6-6 to TRBJ2-3; TRBD2 matches at 9 bases. V lost 5 bases, J lost 6 bases, and 12 bases stayed unmatched. The CDR3 is made up of 16 amino acids. Germline V CDR1 and CDR2: MNHNY, SVGAGI (reference sequence).

This sequence joins TRBV7-2 and TRBJ2-2; 11 bases agree with TRBD1. This CDR3 contains 16 residues. The V segment lost 5 bases and the J segment 1 base; nucleotides outside the gene matches: 3. The germline V gene has CDR1 SGHTA and CDR2 FQGNSA. CDR3 sequence reads: CASSAGTGGNTGELFF. The CDR3 DNA is TGTGCCAGCAGCGCTGGGACAGGGGGGAACACCGGGGAGCTGTTTTTT.

This chain links TRBV10-2 with TRBJ2-2, with 7 bases fitting TRBD1. Per the germline V gene, CDR1 is WSHSY and CDR2 is SAAADI. This CDR3 has 14 amino acids. Trimming removed 6 bases from V and 2 bases from J; junction bases left unmatched: 3. CDR3 sequence reads: CASRGQYNTGELFF. The CDR3 DNA follows: TGCGCCAGCAGGGGACAGTATAACACCGGGGAGCTGTTTTTT.

This clone was seen a few times. This chain links TRBV6-6 with TRBJ2-2, with 7 bases lining up with TRBD1. Germline V gene data show CDR1 as MNHNY and CDR2 as SVGAGI (reference sequence). The CDR3 extends over 14 amino acids. V shed 2 bases and J 7 bases; nucleotides not matched to a gene: 4. In DNA, the CDR3 is TGTGCCAGCAGTTACGACAGGGTATTCGGGGAGCTGTTTTTT. It translates to CASSYDRVFGELFF.

The rearrangement links TRBV6-1 to TRBJ2-3; tentatively, D is TRBD1 (5 bases). V lost 3 bases and J lost 2, with 9 bases in between. The CDR3 runs 14 residues. Germline V gives CDR1 MNHNS, CDR2 SASEGT. The CDR3 protein is CASSDGRATDTQYF. CDR3 DNA sequence: TGTGCCAGCAGTGATGGCAGGGCCACAGATACGCAGTATTTT.

The V gene is TRBV5-1, the J gene TRBJ2-2; 7 bases map to TRBD1. The V gene end was trimmed by 5 bases and the J gene end by 2 bases; junction bases not matched to a gene: 12. Per germline, CDR1 SGHRS and CDR2 YFSETQ. This CDR3 comprises 17 residues. Written as DNA, the CDR3 is TGCGCCAGCAGACCCAGGGTAGGGGGCGCCAACACCGGGGAGCTGTTTTTT. Translating it yields CASRPRVGGANTGELFF.

This clone was picked up a small number of times. This rearrangement joins TRBV11-2 to TRBJ2-7, with a tentative D call TRBD2 (6 bases). V was cut by 0 bases and J by 0 bases, with 15 bases left in between. Germline-derived CDR1 and CDR2 are SGHAT and FQNNGV. This CDR3 is 17 amino acids long. The CDR3 loop reads CASSLEPMGGSSYEQYF. The CDR3 coding sequence is TGTGCCAGCAGCTTAGAGCCGATGGGGGGAAGCTCCTACGAGCAGTACTTC.

The table lists this clone with a few counts. This chain uses TRBV7-9 with TRBJ2-7; 9 nucleotides agree with TRBD1. V was clipped by 5 bases and J by 4 bases; unmatched bases: 6. In germline, CDR1 is SEHNR, CDR2 FQNEAQ (reference sequence). The CDR3 totals 14 residues. Here the CDR3 DNA reads TGTGCCAGCAGCCTGGGACAGGGATTTTACGAGCAGTACTTC. It specifies CASSLGQGFYEQYF. Drawing the rest from reference TRBV7-9 and TRBJ2-7, the complete variable domain is DTGVSQNPRHKITKRGQNVTFRCDPISEHNRLYWYRQTLGQGPEFLTYFQNEAQLEKSRLLSDRFSAERPKGSFSTLEIQRTEQGDSAMYLCASSLGQGFYEQYFGPGTRLTVT.

V gene TRBV2 combines with J gene TRBJ1-2, with unresolved D. Germline CDR1 and CDR2: SNHLY and FYNNEI. The CDR3 runs to 11 residues. V was shortened by 3 bases and J by 7 bases, with 6 bases between the two germline ends. The CDR3 protein is CASSEVGGYTF. As DNA, the CDR3 is TGTGCCAGCAGTGAGGTCGGTGGCTACACCTTC.

V and J are TRBV5-6 and TRBJ1-2; tentative D call: TRBD1 (6 bases). Trimming shortened V by 4 bases and J by 6 bases, and 22 bases separated the two germline ends. CDR3 length equals 16 residues. Germline-derived CDR1 and CDR2 are SGHDT and YYEEEE. DNA of the CDR3: TGTGCCAGCAGCCGCAATTCAAGGGGGGGGTCTGATGGCTACACCTTC. Its translation is CASSRNSRGGSDGYTF.

The sample holds a few counts of this clone. This rearrangement joins TRBV11-2 to TRBJ1-4, with TRBD1 identical over 9 bases. Trimming took 7 bases from V and 4 from J; bases not matched to a gene: 10. Germline V gene data show CDR1 as SGHAT and CDR2 as FQNNGV. The CDR3 contains 16 residues. Written as DNA, the CDR3 is TGTGCCAGCACGCGTCCGGGACAGGGCCTTAATGAAAAACTGTTTTTT. Amino acids: CASTRPGQGLNEKLFF.

This clone was observed a few times. The J gene is TRBJ2-7, the V gene TRBV7-8; possible D gene TRBD1, 5 bases. Germline values: CDR1 SGHVS, CDR2 FQNEAQ. The CDR3 runs 15 residues. V was trimmed by 5 bases and J by 5 bases, leaving 19 bases between them. As DNA, the CDR3 is TGTGCCAGCAGCGCCCGGATGGACAATTCGAACGAGCAGTACTTC. Translated: CASSARMDNSNEQYF.

This clone was counted a few times. This chain links TRBV10-3 with TRBJ2-5; weak D call: TRBD1 (5 bases). This CDR3 contains 14 residues. The V end was cut by 3 bases, the J end by 4 bases, with 12 bases between. Germline V gene lookup returns CDR1 ENHRY and CDR2 SYGVKD. The CDR3 DNA follows: TGTGCCATCAGTGACAGGGCGGTGGGAGAGACCCAGTACTTC. Encoded protein: CAISDRAVGETQYF.

The chain employs TRBV2 and TRBJ1-4; D is undetermined. Trimming took 2 bases from V and 8 from J, leaving 6 bases between them. Per the germline V gene, CDR1 is SNHLY and CDR2 is FYNNEI. The CDR3 totals 12 residues. The CDR3 DNA reads as TGTGCCAGCAGTGAACAGCGGGAAAAACTGTTTTTT. The encoded protein is CASSEQREKLFF.

The chain carries TRBV2 and TRBJ2-7; TRBD2 is a possible D gene (7 bases). Trimming shortened V by 7 bases and J by 2 bases, and 12 bases separated the two germline ends. The CDR3 extends over 13 amino acids. Germline CDR1 reads SNHLY; CDR2 reads FYNNEI. The CDR3 DNA follows: TGTGCCAGCAAGGGGGGGGCAACCTACGAGCAGTACTTC. This translates into CASKGGATYEQYF.

The sample holds a few counts of this clone. This chain connects TRBV4-1 to TRBJ2-7, with 8 bases aligning to TRBD1. The CDR3 runs to 17 residues. The V gene's germline CDR1 is MGHRA and CDR2 YSYEKL. Trimming took 4 bases from V and 5 from J; bases not matched to a gene: 16. This chain's CDR3 is CASSLDPRTGIIHEQYF. CDR3 nucleotides: TGCGCCAGCAGCCTTGACCCCCGGACAGGGATAATCCACGAGCAGTACTTC.

This clone appeared a few times. The genes are TRBV5-4 and TRBJ1-5; D gene ambiguous. Germline V gives CDR1 SGHNT, CDR2 YYREEE (reference sequence). CDR3 size: 15 residues. Trimming took off 0 bases at V and 0 bases at J, with 7 bases between the two ends. CDR3 in amino acids: CASSLGGVSNQPQHF. The CDR3 DNA sequence: TGTGCCAGCAGCTTGGGGGGAGTTAGCAATCAGCCCCAGCATTTT.

This clone was picked up a small number of times. The V call is TRBV5-1, the J call TRBJ1-6; 10 bases line up with TRBD1. Germline-derived CDR1 and CDR2 are SGHRS and YFSETQ. The CDR3 is 14 residues long. J lost 10 bases, V lost 0 bases, and 1 base had no gene match. Written as DNA, the CDR3 is TGCGCCAGCAGCTTGGGGACAGGGGGATCACCCCTCCACTTT. Protein sequence: CASSLGTGGSPLHF.

The chain combines TRBV2 with TRBJ1-1, with unresolved D. Germline-derived CDR1 and CDR2 are SNHLY and FYNNEI. This CDR3 is 13 amino acids long. Trimming removed 1 base at V and 5 bases at J, with 8 bases between. The CDR3 sequence is CASSEGAGTEAFF. The CDR3 DNA is TGTGCCAGCAGTGAAGGGGCGGGTACTGAAGCTTTCTTT.

The chain couples TRBV29-1 to TRBJ2-3; the D is unclear. Trimming shortened V by 0 bases and J by 0 bases, and 4 bases separated the two germline ends. The V gene's germline CDR1 is SQVTM and CDR2 ANQGSEA. The CDR3 sequence is 13 residues long. The CDR3 DNA sequence: TGCAGCGTTGAAGAAACAAGCACAGATACGCAGTATTTT. Its translation is CSVEETSTDTQYF.

The chain uses TRBV5-1 and TRBJ2-5, with TRBD2 identical over 11 bases. V lost 2 bases and J lost 5; bases outside the gene matches: 11. The CDR3 has 17 residues. Looked up from germline, CDR1 is SGHRS and CDR2 is YFSETQ. The CDR3 bases are TGCGCCAGCAGCTTCACAACGGGACTAGCGGATCGGGAGACCCAGTACTTC. Amino acid sequence: CASSFTTGLADRETQYF. Complete variable domain (other parts from reference TRBV5-1 and TRBJ2-5): KAGVTQTPRYLIKTRGQQVTLSCSPISGHRSVSWYQQTPGQGLQFLFEYFSETQRNKGNFPGRFSGRQFSNSRSEMNVSTLELGDSALYLCASSFTTGLADRETQYFGPGTRLLVL.

J is TRBJ1-4 and V is TRBV25-1; D perhaps matches TRBD1 (5 bases). CDR3 length equals 17 residues. CDR1 is MGHDK, CDR2 SYGVNS, per germline. The ends were cut back, 3 bases at V and 5 bases at J, with 19 bases in the middle. As DNA, the CDR3 is TGTGCCAGCAGTGATTTGAAATTAGGACACCTGAATGAAAAACTGTTTTTT. It encodes CASSDLKLGHLNEKLFF. Complete variable domain (other parts from reference TRBV25-1 and TRBJ1-4): EADIYQTPRYLVIGTGKKITLECSQTMGHDKMYWYQQDPGMELHLIHYSYGVNSTEKGDLSSESTVSRIRTEHFPLTLESARPSHTSQYLCASSDLKLGHLNEKLFFGSGTQLSVL.

V gene TRBV6-6 combines with J gene TRBJ1-5; D uncertain. CDR3 length: 13 residues. Germline CDR1 and CDR2: MNHNY and SVGAGI (reference sequence). V lost 7 bases to trimming and J lost 3 bases, with 10 bases between them. The CDR3 here is CASNRGNNQPQHF. CDR3 sequence (DNA): TGTGCCAGCAACAGAGGGAACAATCAGCCCCAGCATTTT.

The chain couples TRBV6-1 to TRBJ1-5; 9 nucleotides align to TRBD1. Germline V lookup: CDR1 MNHNS, CDR2 SASEGT. V lost 4 bases to trimming and J lost 7 bases; unmatched junction nucleotides: 8. CDR3 length equals 15 residues. CDR3 amino acids: CASSVGTGSYQPQHF. CDR3 nucleotides: TGTGCCAGCAGTGTAGGGACAGGGAGCTACCAGCCCCAGCATTTT.